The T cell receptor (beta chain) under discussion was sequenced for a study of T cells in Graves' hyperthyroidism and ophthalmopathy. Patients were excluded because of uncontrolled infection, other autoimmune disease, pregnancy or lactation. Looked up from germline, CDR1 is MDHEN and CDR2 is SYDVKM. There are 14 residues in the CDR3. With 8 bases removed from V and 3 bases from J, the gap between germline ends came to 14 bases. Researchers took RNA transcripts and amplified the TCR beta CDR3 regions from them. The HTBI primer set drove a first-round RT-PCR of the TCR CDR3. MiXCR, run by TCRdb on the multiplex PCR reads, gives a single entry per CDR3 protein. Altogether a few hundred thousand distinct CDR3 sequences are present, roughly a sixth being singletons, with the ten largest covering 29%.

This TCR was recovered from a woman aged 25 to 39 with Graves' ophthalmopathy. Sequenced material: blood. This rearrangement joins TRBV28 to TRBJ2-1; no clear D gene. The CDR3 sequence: CASRPGSYYNEQFF. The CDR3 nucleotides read TGTGCCAGCCGGCCAGGTTCCTACTACAATGAGCAGTTCTTC.